This T cell receptor beta chain is from a study of OX40 agonist ivuxolimab in advanced cancers. Study-level findings and limits: In the expanded peripheral T cells, antigen specificity was never determined. CD8+ T cells were the subset that, on average, had more expanded clones than CD4+. Dosing at 0.1 to 3.0 mg/kg was accompanied by clonal expansion of CD4+ and CD8+ blood T cells by week 6.

Note on this clone: Its target is unknown.

Clones were sequenced by immunoSEQ multiplex PCR, and TCRdb holds only the in-frame ones, with some missing. This sample has 80,000 to 100,000 clones, with approximately 93% found just once. With 4 bases clipped from V and 0 bases from J, the junction kept 8 bases outside the gene matches. This CDR3 spans 16 amino acids. The germline CDR1 and CDR2 sequences are SGHRS and YFSETQ. The receptor was isolated from an adult with an advanced solid tumor such as melanoma, head and neck, liver or kidney cancer. The sequencing used CD4+ or CD8+ T cells sorted from blood, collected in a trial of the OX40 agonist ivuxolimab. The chain recombines TRBV5-1 with TRBJ1-1, with 8 bases aligning to TRBD1. CDR3 nucleotide sequence: TGCGCCAGCAGCCTAGGGACAGGTACCTTGAACACTGAAGCTTTCTTT. Its protein is CASSLGTGTLNTEAFF.